The clone carrying this TCR beta chain has only one observation. The CDR3 consists of 15 residues. Germline loops: CDR1 LGHNA, CDR2 YSLEER. V was pared by 4 bases and J by 2 bases, with 12 bases between. The sample is drawn from a study of blood T cell repertoires in COVID-19. The overall study: Researchers got acute and convalescent COVID-19 samples from the United States, Italy and Spain. From T cells, B-cell-depleted T cells, or PBMCs came the material, which was cDNA or gDNA.

As processed by the authors: Amplification from reference gene primers served as the basis for estimated nucleated cell counts. Clones were read by immunoSEQ multiplex PCR, and TCRdb kept only the in-frame ones, dropping some. The DNA was the basis for D and trimming; V, J and clone size are from that table. The sample has more than 90,000 clones, about 85% seen once; the top ten hold less than 1.5%. Sequencing was done on a sample of peripheral blood. This TCR was recovered from a man between 35 and 55 years old with acute or convalescent COVID-19. The V gene is TRBV4-3, the J gene TRBJ1-3, with a weak D call TRBD1 (5 bases). CDR3 nucleotide sequence: TGCGCCAGCAGCCCCGCAAGGGGAACTGGAAACACCATATATTTT. This codes for CASSPARGTGNTIYF.